A single sample is the source of the 13 T cell receptor beta chains below, sequenced in a study of T cell changes during pregnancy in multiple sclerosis. The table came from immunoSEQ multiplex PCR; TCRdb's copy has only in-frame clones and leaves some out. The sample lists about 49,000 clones, 80% to 95% occurring once. This sample comprised peripheral blood, obtained after pregnancy. The receptors were gathered from a female donor with multiple sclerosis, enrolled in a pregnancy study.

In this sample, this clone turned up once. The chain links TRBV27 to TRBJ2-1; TRBD2 is a possible D gene (5 bases). The CDR3 totals 14 residues. Trimming removed 5 bases at V and 3 bases at J, with 11 bases between. Per the germline V gene, CDR1 is MNHEY and CDR2 is SMNVEV (reference sequence). This CDR3 reads CASSRRHYYNEQFF. In DNA form, the CDR3 reads TGTGCCAGCAGTCGGAGGCACTACTACAATGAGCAGTTCTTC.

The count of this clone is one. The rearrangement links TRBV7-2 to TRBJ1-2; D not certain. The V end was cut by 3 bases, the J end by 8 bases, with 10 bases between. This CDR3 is built from 12 residues. The germline V gene has CDR1 SGHTA and CDR2 FQGNSA. The DNA for the CDR3 is TGTGCCAGCAGCTTCAGGAGCGGAGGCTACACCTTC. The encoded protein is CASSFRSGGYTF.

This sequence joins TRBV6-6 and TRBJ2-2, with D unclear. The CDR3 has 12 residues. Germline-derived CDR1 and CDR2 are MNHNY and SVGAGI (reference sequence). V lost 6 bases to trimming and J lost 6 bases, with 8 bases between them. The CDR3 region is CASRPLPGELFF. The CDR3 nucleotides read TGTGCCAGCAGACCACTCCCCGGGGAGCTGTTTTTT.

The chain recombines TRBV30 with TRBJ1-3; D not certain. V lost 0 bases and J 1 base, leaving 4 bases between the germline ends. This CDR3 is 13 amino acids long. Germline-derived CDR1 and CDR2 are GTSNPN and SVGIG (reference sequence). CDR3 DNA sequence: TGTGCCTGGAGTGTGTCGTCTGGAAACACCATATATTTT. It yields the protein CAWSVSSGNTIYF.

CDR3 DNA: TGTGCCTCCAGGACAGGGGTGGGTGGCTACACCTTC. It yields the protein CASRTGVGGYTF. The V gene is TRBV30, the J gene TRBJ1-2; TRBD1 matches 9 bases. The J segment lost 7 bases and the V segment lost 7 bases, leaving 7 bases of the junction unmatched. CDR3 size: 12 residues. Germline CDR1 reads GTSNPN; CDR2 reads SVGIG (reference sequence).

This clone was seen once. The chain combines TRBV6-4 with TRBJ2-3; 9 nucleotides line up with TRBD2. The CDR3 runs to 15 residues. Germline CDR1 MRHNA, CDR2 SNTAGT. The ends lost 3 bases at V and 6 bases at J; junction bases unmatched: 7. CDR3 amino acids: CASSELAGAMDTQYF. In nucleotides, the CDR3 is TGTGCCAGCAGTGAGTTAGCGGGGGCGATGGATACGCAGTATTTT.

The rearrangement uses TRBV6-5 and TRBJ2-1, with 12 bases matching TRBD2. Germline V gives CDR1 MNHEY, CDR2 SVGAGI. With V trimmed by 7 bases and J by 5 bases, 6 bases remained unmatched. The CDR3 runs 15 residues. The CDR3 protein is CASTRLAGGNNEQFF. The CDR3 nucleotides read TGTGCCAGCACCCGCCTAGCGGGGGGGAACAATGAGCAGTTCTTC.

The CDR3 region is CASTQGQGEKLFF. In DNA form, the CDR3 reads TGTGCCAGCACCCAGGGGCAGGGTGAAAAACTGTTTTTT. The V gene is TRBV5-5, the J gene TRBJ1-4; tentative D call: TRBD1 (6 bases). Germline CDR1 is SGHKS and CDR2 is YYEKEE (reference sequence). The CDR3 has 13 amino acids. The V end was cut by 6 bases, the J end by 7 bases, with 13 bases between.

This chain links TRBV5-5 with TRBJ1-3; D unclear. The V and J ends lost 3 bases and 6 bases respectively, with 16 bases between them. This CDR3 has 15 residues. Germline values: CDR1 SGHKS, CDR2 YYEKEE (reference sequence). CDR3 bases: TGTGCCAGCAGCTCAGGACGGGGAAAGATAAACACCATATATTTT. Translated: CASSSGRGKINTIYF.

This rearrangement joins TRBV9 to TRBJ2-1; 8 bases line up with TRBD2. The germline V gene has CDR1 SGDLS and CDR2 YYNGEE. V gave up 0 bases and J gave up 10 bases; unmatched junction bases: 9. The CDR3 runs 15 residues. In DNA, the CDR3 is TGTGCCAGCAGCGTAGCTAGCGGGCCTATCGGGGAGCAGTTCTTC. It specifies CASSVASGPIGEQFF.

The chain has TRBV5-1 and TRBJ2-5, with 9 bases lining up with TRBD2. This CDR3 has 18 amino acids. The trim removed 0 bases at V and 2 bases at J, leaving 11 bases unmatched. CDR1 and CDR2 from the germline V gene are SGHRS and YFSETQ. The CDR3 DNA sequence: TGCGCCAGCAGCTTGGCCGCGGGGGGAAGCGGGGGGCAAGAGACCCAGTACTTC. Amino acid sequence: CASSLAAGGSGGQETQYF.

J is TRBJ1-2 and V is TRBV18, with 11 positions matching TRBD1. The CDR3 totals 17 residues. Germline CDR1 KGHSH, CDR2 LQKENI. Trimming at V came to 3 bases and at J to 0 bases, leaving 6 bases not matched to a gene. The CDR3 coding sequence is TGTGCCAGCTCACCGGCCGGGACAGGGGGAACTAACTATGGCTACACCTTC. Translation: CASSPAGTGGTNYGYTF. The full variable domain, rest sourced from reference TRBV18 and TRBJ1-2, is NAGVMQNPRHLVRRRGQEARLRCSPMKGHSHVYWYRQLPEEGLKFMVYLQKENIIDESGMPKERFSAEFPKEGPSILRIQQVVRGDSAAYFCASSPAGTGGTNYGYTFGSGTRLTVV.

This chain links TRBV27 with TRBJ2-5; 11 bases agree with TRBD2. This CDR3 has 11 residues. Germline V gene lookup returns CDR1 MNHEY and CDR2 SMNVEV (reference sequence). Losses at the gene ends were 8 bases for V and 7 bases for J; bases not matched to a gene: 0. The CDR3 DNA is TGTGCCAGCCTAGCGGGGGGGACCCAGTACTTC. Translated, it gives CASLAGGTQYF.